This T cell receptor (beta chain) originates from a study of blood T cells in healthy people across ages. In its sample, this clonotype was seen a few times. The CDR3 contains 13 residues. The V and J ends lost 2 bases and 1 base respectively, with 5 bases between them. The authors ran a second PCR of roughly 7 to 11 cycles using a sample-barcoded 5' primer and a J-beta primer mix. A template-switch adaptor that had 12 random nucleotides put a tag on each cDNA molecule. MiXCR was run by TCRdb on the 5' RACE reads, yielding one entry per CDR3 protein. This table holds about 570,000 distinct CDR3 sequences, roughly 28% found once.

This sequence originates from a woman between 70 and 85 years old in good health. The chain combines TRBV12-3 or TRBV12-4 with TRBJ2-5; D unclear. The specimen sequenced was blood. CDR3 residues: CASSLYPQETQYF. CDR3 nucleotides: TGTGCCAGCAGTTTATATCCCCAAGAGACCCAGTACTTC.